This T cell receptor beta chain was profiled in a study of cytotoxic CD8 clonotypes in ibrutinib-treated CLL. Across the whole study: Complete response was seen in 2 patients and partial in some 25; around twelve progressed and about 15 stayed remitted after a median around 64 months.

V gave up 3 bases and J gave up 0 bases, with 11 bases separating them. In germline, CDR1 is MGHRA, CDR2 YSYEKL. The CDR3 sequence is 15 residues long. About this clone: Its antigen is unidentified.

The study's findings and limits: Private clonotypes, not public ones, expanded at ibrutinib response.

Sequencing used immunoSEQ multiplex PCR; TCRdb keeps in-frame clones, though not all of them. Among around 140,000 clones listed, over 75% were seen once. This receptor was taken from a human donor with chronic lymphocytic leukemia. The source material was PBMCs, sampled after 36 months of ibrutinib treatment. This rearrangement joins TRBV4-1 to TRBJ1-1; no reliable D call. The chain's CDR3 is CASSHGRQMNTEAFF. The CDR3 coding sequence is TGCGCCAGCAGCCACGGACGGCAGATGAACACTGAAGCTTTCTTT.